Below are 27 T cell receptor beta chains sequenced from a single sample in a study of cytomegalovirus exposure and HLA in healthy donors. The PCR employed 60 Vbeta primers together with 13 Jbeta primers. Using immunoSEQ multiplex PCR, the repertoire was profiled, and TCRdb retains in-frame clones only, with some absent. Altogether under 250,000 clones are present, around four fifths being singletons, with the ten largest covering around 1.7%. The sample taken for sequencing was PBMCs. The source of these receptors is a man aged 50-60 years in good health and CMV-seronegative.

The chain is built from TRBV7-2 and TRBJ2-7, with 7 bases that match TRBD1. The CDR3 sequence is 15 residues long. Germline CDR1 and CDR2: SGHTA and FQGNSA. After removal of 4 bases from V and 0 bases from J, the junction contained 6 bases not matched to a gene. In nucleotides, the CDR3 is TGTGCCAGCAGCTCGGGACAGACGAGCTCCTACGAGCAGTACTTC. It translates to CASSSGQTSSYEQYF. The full variable domain, in which reference TRBV7-2 and TRBJ2-7 provide the parts outside the CDR3, is GAGVSQSPSNKVTEKGKDVELRCDPISGHTALYWYRQSLGQGLEFLIYFQGNSAPDKSGLPSDRFSAERTGGSVSTLTIQRTQQEDSAVYLCASSSGQTSSYEQYFGPGTRLTVT.

The chain employs TRBV5-1 and TRBJ1-1; 8 bases line up with TRBD1. V was clipped by 4 bases and J by 11 bases; unmatched bases: 13. Germline lookup yields CDR1 SGHRS and CDR2 YFSETQ. CDR3 size: 14 residues. In nucleotides, the CDR3 is TGCGCCAGCAGCGTAGGACAGGGAAAAGCGAGGGCTTTCTTT. It specifies CASSVGQGKARAFF. The full variable domain, completed using reference TRBV5-1 and TRBJ1-1, is KAGVTQTPRYLIKTRGQQVTLSCSPISGHRSVSWYQQTPGQGLQFLFEYFSETQRNKGNFPGRFSGRQFSNSRSEMNVSTLELGDSALYLCASSVGQGKARAFFGQGTRLTVV.

The V call is TRBV14, the J call TRBJ2-5; no clear D. The CDR3 is 14 residues long. Trimming shortened V by 3 bases and J by 2 bases, and 10 bases separated the two germline ends. Germline lookup yields CDR1 SGHDN and CDR2 FVKESK. The CDR3 here is CASSHFGSQETQYF. The CDR3 DNA follows: TGTGCCAGCAGCCATTTTGGCAGTCAAGAGACCCAGTACTTC.

This chain connects TRBV12-1 to TRBJ1-1. TRBV12-1 is a pseudogene. CDR3 length: 14 residues. The CDR3 reads CASSLSFGNTEAFF. The CDR3 region has the DNA TGTGCCAGCAGCCTTTCATTCGGGAACACTGAAGCTTTCTTT.

In nucleotides, the CDR3 is TGTGCCAGCAGTGAGACAGGGGGCACCGGGGAGCTGTTTTTT. As protein: CASSETGGTGELFF. This chain links TRBV2 with TRBJ2-2, with 9 positions matching TRBD1. Germline lookup yields CDR1 SNHLY and CDR2 FYNNEI. Trimming took 3 bases from V and 4 from J; bases not matched to a gene: 0. The CDR3 is 14 residues long.

CDR3 nucleotide sequence: TGTGCCAGTAGCACGCAGGGGGTCTACGAGCAGTACTTC. It is translated as CASSTQGVYEQYF. V usage is TRBV19 and J usage is TRBJ2-7; 7 bases line up with TRBD1. The CDR3 sequence is 13 residues long. Germline CDR1 LNHDA, CDR2 SQIVND (reference sequence). With 6 bases clipped from V and 3 bases from J, the junction kept 5 bases outside the gene matches.

This clone was detected a few times. The rearrangement links TRBV7-2 to TRBJ1-2; possible D gene TRBD1, 5 bases. V was clipped by 2 bases and J by 3 bases, with 10 bases between them. From germline, CDR1 is SGHTA and CDR2 FQGNSA. The CDR3 is made up of 14 amino acids. The CDR3 protein is CASSLPDRYYGYTF. CDR3 bases: TGTGCCAGCAGCTTACCAGACAGATACTATGGCTACACCTTC.

The chain recombines TRBV27 with TRBJ2-1; the match to TRBD2 covers 13 bases. The CDR3 length is 16 residues. CDR1 and CDR2 from the germline V gene are MNHEY and SMNVEV (reference sequence). Trimming cost V 5 bases and J 5 bases; bases outside gene matches: 6. CDR3 region: CASSPSLAGGNNEQFF. Written as DNA, the CDR3 is TGTGCCAGCAGTCCCTCACTAGCGGGAGGGAACAATGAGCAGTTCTTC.

This chain joins TRBV5-8 and TRBJ2-1, with D tentatively TRBD2 (5 bases). Trimming took 4 bases from V and 2 from J, leaving 16 bases between them. This CDR3 contains 16 residues. Germline values: CDR1 SGHTS, CDR2 YDEGEE. CDR3 in DNA: TGTGCCAGCAGCCGGAGGACTGCCGGGGCCTACAATGAGCAGTTCTTC. As protein: CASSRRTAGAYNEQFF.

The chain joins TRBV27 to TRBJ2-1; D call uncertain. Trimming shortened V by 8 bases and J by 5 bases, and 13 bases separated the two germline ends. CDR1 and CDR2 from the germline V gene are MNHEY and SMNVEV (reference sequence). The CDR3 runs to 13 residues. In nucleotides, the CDR3 is TGTGCCAGCCAAAGCGTTCCTAACAATGAGCAGTTCTTC. It yields the protein CASQSVPNNEQFF.

The rearrangement uses TRBV5-4 and TRBJ2-1; TRBD1 might be the D (6 bases). Trimming left V 4 bases short and J 5 bases short, with 13 bases between. This CDR3 has 14 amino acids. The germline V gene encodes CDR1 SGHNT and CDR2 YYREEE (reference sequence). CDR3 protein: CASSPPTGNNEQFF. The CDR3 DNA reads TGTGCCAGCAGCCCCCCGACAGGCAACAATGAGCAGTTCTTC.

This clone was seen more than once but under ten times. The V gene is TRBV7-3, the J gene TRBJ2-1; D possibly corresponds to TRBD2 (5 bases). Germline CDR1 reads SGHTA; CDR2 reads FQGTGA. The CDR3 sequence is 16 residues long. V was cut by 1 base and J by 2 bases, with 12 bases left in between. CDR3 DNA: TGTGCCAGCAGCTTAAATGGCGGGTTAACCTACAATGAGCAGTTCTTC. Translation gives CASSLNGGLTYNEQFF.

This clone has just one count. The gene calls are TRBV28 and TRBJ2-7; TRBD1 matches 7 bases. Unmatched junction bases numbered 12, after V lost 7 bases and J lost 6 bases. Looked up from germline, CDR1 is MDHEN and CDR2 is SYDVKM. The CDR3 length is 14 residues. CDR3 protein: CASTRLQGFGEQYF. CDR3 in DNA: TGTGCCAGCACCCGGTTACAGGGGTTCGGCGAGCAGTACTTC. The whole variable domain, remainder taken from reference TRBV28 and TRBJ2-7, is DVKVTQSSRYLVKRTGEKVFLECVQDMDHENMFWYRQDPGLGLRLIYFSYDVKMKEKGDIPEGYSVSREKKERFSLILESASTNQTSMYLCASTRLQGFGEQYFGPGTRLTVT.

The V gene is TRBV7-3, the J gene TRBJ2-3, with 9 bases identical to TRBD2. The CDR3 sequence is 17 residues long. Germline V gene data show CDR1 as SGHTA and CDR2 as FQGTGA. The V gene end was trimmed by 2 bases and the J gene end by 4 bases; junction bases not matched to a gene: 10. CDR3 protein: CASSLAGGPGSADTQYF. The CDR3 region has the DNA TGTGCCAGCAGCTTAGCGGGAGGGCCAGGTTCGGCAGATACGCAGTATTTT.

This rearrangement joins TRBV9 to TRBJ2-1; the match to TRBD2 covers 13 bases. The junction had 7 bases not matched to a gene; V was cut back by 0 bases and J by 7 bases. From germline, CDR1 is SGDLS and CDR2 YYNGEE. The CDR3 consists of 17 residues. CDR3 sequence: CASSVVTSGRGRNEQFF. In DNA, the CDR3 is TGTGCCAGCAGCGTAGTAACTAGCGGGAGGGGGAGAAATGAGCAGTTCTTC.

This chain uses TRBV2 with TRBJ1-5; 11 nucleotides agree with TRBD1. Germline CDR1 reads SNHLY; CDR2 reads FYNNEI. The CDR3 is made up of 15 amino acids. V shed 9 bases and J 6 bases; nucleotides not matched to a gene: 10. The CDR3 region has the DNA TGTGCCAGTAAACCGGGACAGGGGGGCACTCAGCCCCAGCATTTT. This encodes CASKPGQGGTQPQHF.

The rearrangement uses TRBV5-1 and TRBJ2-3; 10 nucleotides agree with TRBD2. The germline gives CDR1 SGHRS, CDR2 YFSETQ. V lost 0 bases to trimming and J lost 3 bases; unmatched junction nucleotides: 4. This CDR3 region has 16 residues. The CDR3 nucleotides read TGCGCCAGCAGCTTGGAGGGTAGCGGGAGGACAGATACGCAGTATTTT. Residues: CASSLEGSGRTDTQYF.

Ten or more counts support this clone. V and J are TRBV2 and TRBJ2-2; TRBD2 aligns across 11 bases. Germline assignment: CDR1 SNHLY and CDR2 FYNNEI. CDR3 size: 12 residues. With 6 bases clipped from V and 10 bases from J, the junction kept 1 base outside the gene matches. This CDR3 reads CASRLAGAELFF. CDR3 in DNA: TGTGCCAGCAGACTAGCGGGAGCGGAGCTGTTTTTT.

The genes are TRBV27 and TRBJ1-2, with 7 nucleotides matching TRBD1. V dropped 4 bases and J dropped 7; count of bases not matched to a gene: 9. Germline-derived CDR1 and CDR2 are MNHEY and SMNVEV (reference sequence). This CDR3 comprises 14 residues. CDR3 amino acids: CASSSLEGAGGYTF. DNA of the CDR3: TGTGCCAGCAGTTCTCTCGAGGGGGCTGGTGGCTACACCTTC.

V and J are TRBV30 and TRBJ1-1; TRBD1 is a possible D gene (5 bases). This CDR3 comprises 15 residues. CDR1 GTSNPN and CDR2 SVGIG come from the germline V gene (reference sequence). Trimming pared 5 bases from V and 0 bases from J, leaving 16 bases between. The CDR3 nucleotides are TGTGCCTGGGGGGGAGGGATTCGGATGAACACTGAAGCTTTCTTT. Encoded protein: CAWGGGIRMNTEAFF.

The CDR3 DNA sequence: TGTGCCAGCAGCTTACTCCCACGGGGGAGCAATCAGCCCCAGCATTTT. Translated: CASSLLPRGSNQPQHF. V is TRBV11-2 and J is TRBJ1-5; weak D call: TRBD1 (5 bases). The CDR3 is 16 amino acids. V lost 2 bases, J lost 1 base, and 12 bases lay in between. Germline loops: CDR1 SGHAT, CDR2 FQNNGV. Variable domain in full (rest from reference TRBV11-2 and TRBJ1-5): EAGVAQSPRYKIIEKRQSVAFWCNPISGHATLYWYQQILGQGPKLLIQFQNNGVVDDSQLPKDRFSAERLKGVDSTLKIQPAKLEDSAVYLCASSLLPRGSNQPQHFGDGTRLSIL.

The CDR3 region is CASSLSATGYNSPLHF. Written as DNA, the CDR3 is TGTGCCAGCAGCTTGTCCGCGACAGGGTATAATTCACCCCTCCACTTT. The chain links TRBV7-9 to TRBJ1-6; TRBD1 matches 7 bases. The CDR3 spans 16 residues. Unmatched junction bases numbered 6, after V lost 3 bases and J lost 4 bases. Germline assignment: CDR1 SEHNR and CDR2 FQNEAQ (reference sequence).

This clone has just a few counts. The chain couples TRBV19 to TRBJ2-2, with D unresolved. CDR1 and CDR2 from the germline V gene are LNHDA and SQIVND (reference sequence). The CDR3 runs 16 residues. V lost 1 base to trimming and J lost 1 base, with 10 bases between them. The CDR3 loop is CASSIGAALNTGELFF. The DNA for the CDR3 is TGTGCCAGTAGTATAGGTGCGGCTCTGAACACCGGGGAGCTGTTTTTT.

CDR3 protein: CASSLGAGGVSGNTIYF. The CDR3 nucleotides read TGCGCCAGCAGCTTGGGTGCAGGGGGCGTCTCTGGAAACACCATATATTTT. The chain uses TRBV5-1 and TRBJ1-3, with TRBD1 matching over 8 bases. Germline loops: CDR1 SGHRS, CDR2 YFSETQ. This CDR3 is built from 17 residues. J gave up 0 bases and V 0 bases, and 5 bases lay outside the gene matches.

This chain connects TRBV10-3 to TRBJ2-2; a weak D match, TRBD2 (5 bases). Germline CDR1 and CDR2: ENHRY and SYGVKD. The CDR3 contains 11 residues. V lost 5 bases and J 7 bases, leaving 5 bases between the germline ends. The CDR3 sequence is CAISRDGELFF. Here the CDR3 DNA reads TGTGCCATCAGTCGGGACGGGGAGCTGTTTTTT.

The J gene is TRBJ2-1, the V gene TRBV15; 8 bases fit TRBD1. CDR1 is LNHNV, CDR2 YYDKDF, per germline (reference sequence). V trimming: 0 bases; J trimming: 4 bases; junction bases outside the gene matches: 2. The CDR3 sequence is 15 residues long. DNA of the CDR3: TGTGCCACCAGCAGAGACAGGGGGCTTTACAATGAGCAGTTCTTC. As protein: CATSRDRGLYNEQFF.

V usage is TRBV7-9 and J usage is TRBJ2-3; 9 positions match TRBD1. The V and J ends lost 5 bases and 3 bases, in that order; junction bases with no gene match: 6. The CDR3 extends over 15 amino acids. Germline CDR1 SEHNR, CDR2 FQNEAQ (reference sequence). CDR3 amino acids: CASSTGQGLTDTQYF. The CDR3 DNA reads as TGTGCCAGCAGCACCGGACAGGGGCTGACAGATACGCAGTATTTT.